Listed below are T cell receptor beta chains from one sample, sequenced in a study of T cells in Graves' hyperthyroidism and ophthalmopathy. MiXCR, run by TCRdb on the multiplex PCR reads, gives a single entry per CDR3 protein. In the table there are fewer than 450,000 distinct CDR3 sequences, 18% of which are singletons. Specimen: blood. The receptors come from a man aged 18 to 29 with Graves' ophthalmopathy. The conserved cysteine and the conserved F or W are not part of the CDR3 here.

CDR3 protein	CDR3 length	V gene	J gene
ASRPGTSGGTHTYNEQF	17	TRBV4-1	TRBJ2-1
ASSLYRGLTNEKLF	14	TRBV7-9	TRBJ1-4
ATSDPTSGGSTDTQY	15	TRBV24-1	TRBJ2-3
ASGPTDGYEQY	11	TRBV7-2	TRBJ2-7
ASSPQGQGRGEQF	13	TRBV7-3	TRBJ2-1
ASSGQVEREQY	11	TRBV19	TRBJ2-7
SVVPQQGVNYNEQF	14	TRBV29-1	TRBJ2-1
ASSVDGRTTEKLF	13	TRBV9	TRBJ1-4
ASGKGNPNTGELF	13	TRBV2	TRBJ2-2
ASSFSSGGWGEQF	13	TRBV11-1	TRBJ2-1
SAFTRNTDTQY	11	TRBV20-1	TRBJ2-3
ASSLASDSINTGELF	15	TRBV7-6	TRBJ2-2
ASTPVRDTEAF	11	TRBV19	TRBJ1-1
ASSLGGLREQY	11	TRBV27	TRBJ2-7
ASSWTGGSNQPQH	13	TRBV27	TRBJ1-5
ASRPRGAQNTGELF	14	TRBV7-9	TRBJ2-2
ASSEAAPLTEAF	12	TRBV2	TRBJ1-1
ASSQTPGPNTEQY	13	TRBV3-1	TRBJ2-7
ASSVREGTDEQF	12	TRBV7-8	TRBJ2-1
SVELVIGYT	9	TRBV29-1	TRBJ1-2
ASSYWMDRHNSPLH	14	TRBV6-6	TRBJ1-6
ASSEPRLGRANEQF	14	TRBV2	TRBJ2-1
SAVGQGGSSLNTEAF	15	TRBV20-1	TRBJ1-1
ASKFSGSYGYT	11	TRBV9	TRBJ1-2
ATSDDPTSGVPNEQF	15	TRBV24-1	TRBJ2-1
ASSIDEETRRIYGYT	15	TRBV19	TRBJ1-2
SARPGPQVSNQPQH	14	TRBV20-1	TRBJ1-5
ASSQVDHNQPQH	12	TRBV4-1	TRBJ1-5